This T cell receptor (beta chain) was identified in a study of T cells in Graves' hyperthyroidism and ophthalmopathy. Notes on the study in general: A 13 V-J model separated ophthalmopathy from stable hyperthyroidism.

There were TCR beta CDR3 regions amplified from RNA transcripts. HTBI primers were used for first-round RT-PCR of the TCR CDR3. Each CDR3 protein gets one entry after TCRdb re-called the multiplex PCR reads with MiXCR. The sample lists approximately 490,000 distinct CDR3 sequences; 20% to 25% were seen once. Per germline, CDR1 LNHDA and CDR2 SQIVND (reference sequence). The CDR3 runs to 15 residues. The junction had 8 bases not matched to a gene; V was cut back by 5 bases and J by 4 bases. About this clonotype: The antigen remains unidentified.

The V call is TRBV19, the J call TRBJ2-1; the match to TRBD1 covers 7 bases. Sequences were obtained from blood. The source of this sequence is a woman aged 70-85 years with Graves' ophthalmopathy. The CDR3 spells CASSPTGATYNEQFF. CDR3 coding DNA: TGTGCCAGTAGTCCCACAGGGGCAACTTACAATGAGCAGTTCTTC.